Each of the 30 T cell receptor beta chains below was sequenced from the same sample in a study of T cells after yellow fever vaccination. MiXCR, run by TCRdb on the 5' RACE reads, gives a single entry per CDR3 protein. The sample has 600,000 to 750,000 distinct CDR3 sequences, 9% to 15% seen once; the top ten hold about 15%. The material was PBMCs, obtained on the day of the yellow fever booster vaccination. Source of these receptors: a man aged 25 to 45 who received the YFV17D yellow fever vaccine.

The V gene is TRBV19, the J gene TRBJ2-7; D is possibly TRBD1 (6 bases). This CDR3 region has 14 residues. Germline V gives CDR1 LNHDA, CDR2 SQIVND (reference sequence). The germline V and J ends were trimmed by 8 bases and 0 bases, with 14 bases remaining between them. The CDR3 here is CASQRQDSSYEQYF. CDR3 nucleotide sequence: TGTGCCAGTCAACGACAGGATAGCTCCTACGAGCAGTACTTC.

This clonotype came up a few times. V gene TRBV7-2 combines with J gene TRBJ2-7; unclear D gene. Germline V gene data show CDR1 as SGHTA and CDR2 as FQGNSA. The ends were cut back, 0 bases at V and 3 bases at J, with 9 bases in the middle. The CDR3 sequence is 14 residues long. CDR3 sequence: CASSLADISYEQYF. The CDR3 bases are TGTGCCAGCAGCTTAGCCGATATAAGCTACGAGCAGTACTTC.

This clonotype was found a few times. The V call is TRBV20-1, the J call TRBJ2-5; the D gene could be TRBD1 or TRBD2 (6 bases each). The germline gives CDR1 DFQATT, CDR2 SNEGSKA (reference sequence). Trimming left V 3 bases short and J 5 bases short, with 13 bases between. This CDR3 contains 13 residues. In nucleotides, the CDR3 is TGCAGTGCTAGCGGGGGCCGGAAGGAGACCCAGTACTTC. Its translation is CSASGGRKETQYF.

This clonotype was detected only a few times. The rearrangement uses TRBV5-6 and TRBJ2-3, with 9 bases fitting TRBD2. CDR1 is SGHDT, CDR2 YYEEEE, per germline. The CDR3 covers 17 residues. Trimming cost V 0 bases and J 4 bases; bases outside gene matches: 9. Written as DNA, the CDR3 is TGTGCCAGCAGCTTGGTTGCAGTGACTAGCGGCCCAGATACGCAGTATTTT. The encoded protein is CASSLVAVTSGPDTQYF.

The V and J genes are TRBV28 and TRBJ2-7; 7 bases align to TRBD1. This CDR3 is built from 14 residues. V gave up 6 bases and J gave up 3 bases; unmatched junction bases: 8. Germline V gives CDR1 MDHEN, CDR2 SYDVKM. In DNA form, the CDR3 reads TGTGCCAGCAGGGGTACAGGGGACGGCTACGAGCAGTACTTC. Protein: CASRGTGDGYEQYF.

This clonotype was counted only a few times. The chain employs TRBV28 and TRBJ2-3, with TRBD2 identical over 12 bases. The germline V gene encodes CDR1 MDHEN and CDR2 SYDVKM. The CDR3 runs to 17 residues. J lost 5 bases, V lost 4 bases, and 10 bases had no gene match. The CDR3 region has the DNA TGTGCCAGCAGTTCCTCCGGGACTAGCGGGCCCCTAGATACGCAGTATTTT. Translating gives CASSSSGTSGPLDTQYF.

In the case of this clonotype: Sequence at one end of the junction differs from germline and may be a read error. J is TRBJ1-4 and V is TRBV12-3 or TRBV12-4; 10 nucleotides match TRBD1. The CDR3 runs to 16 residues. The CDR3 region has the DNA TGTGCCAGCAGTCTAGCCCGGACAGGGGGTTATGAAAAACTGTTTTTT. As protein: CASSLARTGGYEKLFF.

This clonotype showed up just a few times. The chain uses TRBV4-2 and TRBJ2-3, with 11 nucleotides matching TRBD1. The CDR3 length is 15 residues. From germline, CDR1 is LGHNA and CDR2 YNFKEQ. V lost 4 bases and J lost 5; bases outside the gene matches: 5. The CDR3 loop is CASSRGQGEGDTQYF. CDR3 coding DNA: TGTGCCAGCAGCCGGGGACAGGGGGAGGGAGATACGCAGTATTTT.

In this sample, this clonotype turned up many times. The chain employs TRBV27 and TRBJ2-1; either TRBD1 or TRBD2 may fit D (6 bases each). The CDR3 runs to 15 residues. The ends were cut back, 3 bases at V and 4 bases at J, with 13 bases in the middle. Germline lookup yields CDR1 MNHEY and CDR2 SMNVEV (reference sequence). This CDR3 is CASSFTGTGYNEQFF. The CDR3 nucleotides read TGTGCCAGCAGTTTCACAGGGACTGGATACAATGAGCAGTTCTTC.

This clonotype was counted a few times. The J gene is TRBJ1-2, the V gene TRBV7-2; TRBD1 matches 8 bases. Trimming took 5 bases from V and 8 from J; bases not matched to a gene: 7. The CDR3 runs to 13 residues. Per the germline V gene, CDR1 is SGHTA and CDR2 is FQGNSA. The CDR3 coding sequence is TGTGCCAGCAGCCAGGGACAGGCCGGGGGCTACACCTTC. Protein product: CASSQGQAGGYTF.

V and J are TRBV4-3 and TRBJ1-2; no clear D gene. V was pared by 4 bases and J by 6 bases, with 18 bases between. The CDR3 contains 15 residues. Germline CDR1 is LGHNA and CDR2 is YSLEER. The CDR3 sequence is CASSPIAGIRDGYTF. The CDR3 DNA sequence: TGCGCCAGCAGCCCAATTGCGGGGATACGAGATGGCTACACCTTC.

This clonotype was seen more than once but under ten times. This chain uses TRBV7-2 with TRBJ1-4; D unresolved. The CDR3 is 15 residues long. Trimming removed 5 bases from V and 3 bases from J, with 13 bases in between. The germline gives CDR1 SGHTA, CDR2 FQGNSA. CDR3 protein: CASSRVGWANEKLFF. In nucleotides, the CDR3 is TGTGCCAGCAGCAGGGTTGGGTGGGCTAATGAAAAACTGTTTTTT.

This CDR3 is CSASRILAKNIQYF. The DNA for the CDR3 is TGCAGTGCTAGTCGGATACTAGCCAAAAACATTCAGTACTTC. The chain joins TRBV20-1 to TRBJ2-4; D remains unclear. The germline V gene has CDR1 DFQATT and CDR2 SNEGSKA (reference sequence). The V end was cut by 3 bases, the J end by 0 bases, with 9 bases between. This CDR3 contains 14 residues.

This clonotype turned up a few times. The rearrangement links TRBV4-3 to TRBJ2-3; 9 bases are a match to TRBD2. The V gene end was trimmed by 1 base and the J gene end by 6 bases; junction bases not matched to a gene: 8. This CDR3 is 16 amino acids long. In germline, CDR1 is LGHNA, CDR2 YSLEER. The chain's CDR3 is CASSQGPGLASDTQYF. The CDR3 DNA reads TGCGCCAGCAGCCAAGGTCCCGGACTAGCGAGCGATACGCAGTATTTT.

This chain uses TRBV18 with TRBJ1-1; D possibly corresponds to TRBD1 (5 bases). The CDR3 consists of 16 residues. The V gene lost 4 bases and the J gene lost 0 bases, with 15 bases spanning the gap. The germline CDR1 and CDR2 sequences are KGHSH and LQKENI. The chain's CDR3 is CASSHYSLGVNTEAFF. Here the CDR3 DNA reads TGTGCCAGCTCACACTATTCACTGGGGGTGAACACTGAAGCTTTCTTT.

This clonotype was seen a handful of times. The rearrangement joins TRBV20-1 to TRBJ1-1, with unresolved D. From germline, CDR1 is DFQATT and CDR2 SNEGSKA (reference sequence). The CDR3 length is 12 residues. With 3 bases removed from V and 0 bases from J, the gap between germline ends came to 5 bases. The CDR3 is CSASDMNTEAFF. In DNA form, the CDR3 reads TGCAGTGCTAGCGACATGAACACTGAAGCTTTCTTT.

V usage is TRBV10-3 and J usage is TRBJ2-3; TRBD2 aligns across 10 bases. This CDR3 contains 17 residues. Germline values: CDR1 ENHRY, CDR2 SYGVKD. V shed 10 bases, J shed 2 bases, and the junction held 15 bases outside the gene matches. This CDR3 is CATLGLADRLATDTQYF. In DNA, the CDR3 is TGTGCCACCTTAGGACTAGCGGACCGCCTTGCCACAGATACGCAGTATTTT.

This clonotype was picked up a small number of times. The chain employs TRBV20-1 and TRBJ2-3, with 7 bases aligning to TRBD2. Germline V CDR1 and CDR2: DFQATT, SNEGSKA (reference sequence). The CDR3 totals 15 residues. V trimming: 0 bases; J trimming: 5 bases; junction bases outside the gene matches: 8. CDR3 residues: CSARDAAGAIDTQYF. As DNA, the CDR3 is TGCAGTGCTAGAGACGCGGCGGGAGCGATAGATACGCAGTATTTT.

This clonotype was seen only a few times. The V call is TRBV20-1, the J call TRBJ2-7; 8 bases line up with TRBD2. The V gene end was trimmed by 6 bases and the J gene end by 0 bases; junction bases not matched to a gene: 4. Germline CDR1 DFQATT, CDR2 SNEGSKA (reference sequence). There are 13 residues in the CDR3. DNA for the CDR3: TGCAGTGCCCAGACTAGCGACTCCTACGAGCAGTACTTC. This gives the protein CSAQTSDSYEQYF.

The chain recombines TRBV2 with TRBJ2-4, with D uncertain. Germline values: CDR1 SNHLY, CDR2 FYNNEI. V was shortened by 7 bases and J by 1 base, with 14 bases between the two germline ends. This CDR3 contains 15 residues. The CDR3 DNA reads as TGTGCCAGCATAGTAAGAGTTAGGGCCAAAAACATTCAGTACTTC. This sequence encodes CASIVRVRAKNIQYF. Together with reference TRBV2 and TRBJ2-4, the CDR3 gives the full variable domain: EPEVTQTPSHQVTQMGQEVILRCVPISNHLYFYWYRQILGQKVEFLVSFYNNEISEKSEIFDDQFSVERPDGSNFTLKIRSTKLEDSAMYFCASIVRVRAKNIQYFGAGTRLSVL.

This clonotype showed up many times. The chain carries TRBV27 and TRBJ1-5; no clear D gene. V was trimmed by 8 bases and J by 1 base, leaving 15 bases between them. CDR1 is MNHEY, CDR2 SMNVEV, per germline (reference sequence). This CDR3 region has 15 residues. The CDR3 DNA reads as TGTGCCAGCCGGACGGGTGCCGGGAGCAATCAGCCCCAGCATTTT. Translation gives CASRTGAGSNQPQHF.

This clonotype was detected ten times or more. The V and J genes are TRBV7-6 and TRBJ2-1, with TRBD2 matching over 10 bases. Per germline, CDR1 SGHVS and CDR2 FNYEAQ. Trimming at V came to 4 bases and at J to 3 bases, leaving 9 bases not matched to a gene. The CDR3 spans 17 residues. DNA of the CDR3: TGTGCCAGCAGCTCCACTAAAGGACTAGCGGACTACAATGAGCAGTTCTTC. Translating it yields CASSSTKGLADYNEQFF.

V gene TRBV20-1 combines with J gene TRBJ2-1; D not resolved. V was clipped by 0 bases and J by 10 bases, with 7 bases between them. CDR1 is DFQATT, CDR2 SNEGSKA, per germline (reference sequence). The CDR3 covers 11 residues. The CDR3 region is CSARDVREQFF. The CDR3 bases are TGCAGTGCTAGAGATGTGAGGGAGCAGTTCTTC.

V is TRBV5-1 and J is TRBJ2-3, with D unclear. CDR3 length: 14 residues. Germline V gives CDR1 SGHRS, CDR2 YFSETQ. Trimming cost V 0 bases and J 6 bases, with 11 bases left between them. The chain's CDR3 is CASSLGWSRDTQYF. Written as DNA, the CDR3 is TGCGCCAGCAGCTTGGGTTGGAGCAGGGATACGCAGTATTTT. Full variable domain (remainder filled in from reference TRBV5-1 and TRBJ2-3): KAGVTQTPRYLIKTRGQQVTLSCSPISGHRSVSWYQQTPGQGLQFLFEYFSETQRNKGNFPGRFSGRQFSNSRSEMNVSTLELGDSALYLCASSLGWSRDTQYFGPGTRLTVL.

This clonotype was counted between two and nine times. The V and J genes are TRBV15 and TRBJ2-1; maybe TRBD2 (5 bases). Looked up from germline, CDR1 is LNHNV and CDR2 is YYDKDF (reference sequence). The CDR3 is made up of 13 amino acids. Trimming took 8 bases from V and 0 from J, leaving 8 bases between them. The chain's CDR3 is CATAGTSYNEQFF. Written as DNA, the CDR3 is TGTGCCACCGCGGGTACCTCCTACAATGAGCAGTTCTTC.

The chain joins TRBV4-3 to TRBJ2-7, with D possibly being TRBD1 or TRBD2 (5 bases each). Trimming stripped 1 base from V and 7 bases from J, with 20 bases between. Germline CDR1 reads LGHNA; CDR2 reads YSLEER. The CDR3 is 16 amino acids. CDR3 loop: CASSQGPGTAQKEQYF. The CDR3 DNA follows: TGCGCCAGCAGCCAAGGACCCGGGACCGCTCAAAAGGAGCAGTACTTC.

The rearrangement joins TRBV20-1 to TRBJ2-5, with D maybe TRBD1 (6 bases). V lost 4 bases, J lost 5 bases, and 14 bases lay in between. CDR1 is DFQATT, CDR2 SNEGSKA, per germline (reference sequence). CDR3 size: 13 residues. DNA for the CDR3: TGCAGTGCTAAGAACCCCCAGGGGGAGACCCAGTACTTC. Amino acids: CSAKNPQGETQYF.

This rearrangement joins TRBV7-6 to TRBJ2-2, with 7 bases fitting TRBD2. Germline CDR1 reads SGHVS; CDR2 reads FNYEAQ. The J segment lost 1 base and the V segment lost 1 base, leaving 3 bases of the junction unmatched. The CDR3 has 16 amino acids. The CDR3 sequence: CASSLELARNTGELFF. The DNA for the CDR3 is TGTGCCAGCAGCTTAGAACTAGCGAGGAACACCGGGGAGCTGTTTTTT.

This chain uses TRBV9 with TRBJ2-2; TRBD1 is a possible D gene (6 bases). Germline V CDR1 and CDR2: SGDLS, YYNGEE. The CDR3 is made up of 15 amino acids. Deletions cut 3 bases from V and 2 bases from J, with 11 bases between. CDR3 in amino acids: CASSAWTDNTGELFF. CDR3 bases: TGTGCCAGCAGCGCCTGGACAGACAACACCGGGGAGCTGTTTTTT.

The chain recombines TRBV6-5 with TRBJ2-1; 8 bases line up with TRBD1. V was clipped by 2 bases and J by 0 bases; unmatched bases: 3. The CDR3 is 16 residues long. Germline assignment: CDR1 MNHEY and CDR2 SVGAGI. CDR3 in DNA: TGTGCCAGCAGTTACGGACAGGGAAACTCCTACAATGAGCAGTTCTTC. Translating it yields CASSYGQGNSYNEQFF.